The entry below describes one T cell receptor (beta chain). The sample originates from a study of blood T cells in healthy people across ages. PBMCs, at least 7 million per sample, were isolated. Total RNA was isolated from each sample in quantities of at least 6 micrograms. Then a second PCR, running about 6 to 12 cycles, was carried out with a sample-barcoded 5' primer and a J-beta primer mix. Each single sample gave us at least 3 million CDR3-containing paired-end reads. TCRdb itself ran the 5' RACE reads through MiXCR, one entry per CDR3 protein. This sample has 1.5 million to 2 million distinct CDR3 sequences, with less than 50% found just once. The germline V gene has CDR1 DFQATT and CDR2 SNEGSKA (reference sequence). There are 16 residues in the CDR3. Losses at the gene ends were 3 bases for V and 2 bases for J; bases not matched to a gene: 5.

What was sequenced was blood. The sequence came from a woman between 35 and 50 years old in good health. V and J are TRBV20-1 and TRBJ2-6; TRBD2 aligns across 9 bases. As DNA, the CDR3 is TGCAGTGCTAGGCGGGGGGGCGCCCCTGGGGCCAACGTCCTGACTTTC. It is translated as CSARRGGAPGANVLTF.